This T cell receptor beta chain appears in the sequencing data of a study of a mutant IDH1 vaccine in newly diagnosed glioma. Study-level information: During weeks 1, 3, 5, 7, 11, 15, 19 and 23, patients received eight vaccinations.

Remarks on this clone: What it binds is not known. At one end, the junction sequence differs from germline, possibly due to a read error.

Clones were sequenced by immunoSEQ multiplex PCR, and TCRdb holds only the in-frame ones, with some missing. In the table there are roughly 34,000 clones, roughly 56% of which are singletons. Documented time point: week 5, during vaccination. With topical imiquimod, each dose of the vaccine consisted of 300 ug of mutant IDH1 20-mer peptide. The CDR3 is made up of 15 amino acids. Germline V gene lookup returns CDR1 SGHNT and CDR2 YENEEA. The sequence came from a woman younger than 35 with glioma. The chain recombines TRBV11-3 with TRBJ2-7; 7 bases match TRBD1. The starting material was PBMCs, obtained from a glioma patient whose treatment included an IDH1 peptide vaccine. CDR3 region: CASSLEQGRAYEQYF. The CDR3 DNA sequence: TGTGCCAGCAGCCTAGAACAGGGGCGAGCCTACGAGCAGTACTTC.